The rows below give T cell receptor beta chains drawn from one sample of a study of cytomegalovirus exposure and HLA in healthy donors. Assay: immunoSEQ multiplex PCR; the TCRdb copy retains only in-frame clones and omits some. The sample records some 120,000 clones, 88% being singletons. The sample was PBMCs. The receptors were gathered from a man aged 25 to 40 in good health and CMV-seronegative. The CDR3 runs from the conserved cysteine through the conserved F or W. The order of the fields is J gene, clone size, V gene, D gene, CDR3 protein, CDR3 DNA. The D gene is left open where the match is weak. Size is stated for part of the rows, as once, few or many counts, or as a class when the clone is expanded.

j_call: TRBJ1-5
clone_size: NA
v_call: TRBV6-6
d_call: NA
cdr3_aa: CASSTQLDSNQPQHF
cdr3_nt: TGTGCCAGCAGTACCCAACTAGATAGCAATCAGCCCCAGCATTTT

j_call: TRBJ2-1
clone_size: NA
v_call: TRBV5-1
d_call: TRBD2
cdr3_aa: CASSPEGLAGAYNEQFF
cdr3_nt: TGCGCCAGCAGCCCCGAAGGACTAGCGGGAGCCTACAATGAGCAGTTCTTC

j_call: TRBJ2-7
clone_size: NA
v_call: TRBV11-3
d_call: TRBD1
cdr3_aa: CASSTGQELYEQYF
cdr3_nt: TGTGCCAGCAGCACGGGACAGGAGCTCTACGAGCAGTACTTC

j_call: TRBJ2-1
clone_size: NA
v_call: TRBV2
d_call: NA
cdr3_aa: CASTRVGKTSGEQFF
cdr3_nt: TGTGCCAGCACTAGGGTCGGGAAGACCAGTGGGGAGCAGTTCTTC

j_call: TRBJ2-1
clone_size: NA
v_call: TRBV18
d_call: NA
cdr3_aa: CASSPEDGFLQFF
cdr3_nt: TGTGCCAGCTCGCCGGAGGATGGCTTCTTGCAGTTCTTC

j_call: TRBJ2-7
clone_size: NA
v_call: TRBV7-8
d_call: TRBD2
cdr3_aa: CASSSYDGLAGDYEQYF
cdr3_nt: TGTGCCAGCAGCTCTTACGATGGACTAGCGGGAGACTACGAGCAGTACTTC

j_call: TRBJ2-7
clone_size: NA
v_call: TRBV7-2
d_call: NA
cdr3_aa: CASSLGVGAYEQYF
cdr3_nt: TGTGCCAGCAGCTTAGGGGTGGGGGCTTACGAGCAGTACTTC

j_call: TRBJ2-3
clone_size: NA
v_call: TRBV5-6
d_call: NA
cdr3_aa: CASSFSIVGVRTDTQYF
cdr3_nt: TGTGCCAGCAGCTTCAGTATTGTAGGGGTGCGCACAGATACGCAGTATTTT

j_call: TRBJ2-1
clone_size: NA
v_call: TRBV5-1
d_call: NA
cdr3_aa: CASSLETGGRNEQFF
cdr3_nt: TGCGCCAGCAGCTTGGAAACTGGAGGAAGGAATGAGCAGTTCTTC

j_call: TRBJ2-7
clone_size: NA
v_call: TRBV7-9
d_call: TRBD2
cdr3_aa: CASSLRAGGFSEQYF
cdr3_nt: TGTGCCAGCAGCCTACGAGCGGGAGGATTTTCCGAGCAGTACTTC

j_call: TRBJ2-3
clone_size: NA
v_call: TRBV6-5
d_call: NA
cdr3_aa: CASSYSPGLTDTQYF
cdr3_nt: TGTGCCAGCAGTTACTCCCCGGGTCTAACAGATACGCAGTATTTT

j_call: TRBJ2-1
clone_size: NA
v_call: TRBV9
d_call: NA
cdr3_aa: CASSLGLGGGNEQFF
cdr3_nt: TGTGCCAGCAGCCTCGGACTAGGGGGTGGGAATGAGCAGTTCTTC

j_call: TRBJ2-1
clone_size: NA
v_call: TRBV11-1
d_call: NA
cdr3_aa: CASSLEASSYNEQFF
cdr3_nt: TGTGCCAGCAGCCTCGAGGCCAGCTCCTACAATGAGCAGTTCTTC

j_call: TRBJ1-5
clone_size: NA
v_call: TRBV2
d_call: NA
cdr3_aa: CASNRTPNSNQPQHF
cdr3_nt: TGTGCCAGCAATCGGACACCAAATAGCAATCAGCCCCAGCATTTT

j_call: TRBJ1-4
clone_size: NA
v_call: TRBV2
d_call: TRBD1
cdr3_aa: CASSEATGANEKLFF
cdr3_nt: TGTGCCAGCAGTGAAGCTACAGGGGCTAATGAAAAACTGTTTTTT

j_call: TRBJ2-1
clone_size: NA
v_call: TRBV2
d_call: NA
cdr3_aa: CASSDESGYNEQFF
cdr3_nt: TGTGCCAGCAGTGACGAGTCAGGCTACAATGAGCAGTTCTTC

j_call: TRBJ2-1
clone_size: NA
v_call: TRBV11-2
d_call: NA
cdr3_aa: CASSSYRDRAYNEQFF
cdr3_nt: TGTGCCAGCAGCTCTTACCGGGATAGGGCCTACAATGAGCAGTTCTTC

j_call: TRBJ2-1
clone_size: NA
v_call: TRBV29-1
d_call: TRBD2
cdr3_aa: CSVEKSLAGGEDEQFF
cdr3_nt: TGCAGCGTTGAAAAATCGCTAGCGGGAGGGGAAGATGAGCAGTTCTTC

j_call: TRBJ2-5
clone_size: NA
v_call: TRBV4-3
d_call: TRBD1
cdr3_aa: CASSPRGGTGKETQYF
cdr3_nt: TGCGCCAGCAGCCCCAGAGGGGGGACAGGGAAGGAGACCCAGTACTTC

j_call: TRBJ1-1
clone_size: NA
v_call: TRBV10-1
d_call: NA
cdr3_aa: CASSESTGNTEAFF
cdr3_nt: TGCGCCAGCAGTGAGTCGACAGGGAACACTGAAGCTTTCTTT

j_call: TRBJ1-4
clone_size: NA
v_call: TRBV19
d_call: NA
cdr3_aa: CASRGESWEKLFF
cdr3_nt: TGTGCCAGTCGGGGGGAGTCGTGGGAAAAACTGTTTTTT

j_call: TRBJ1-1
clone_size: NA
v_call: TRBV7-2
d_call: TRBD1
cdr3_aa: CASSLVRGPNTEAFF
cdr3_nt: TGTGCCAGCAGCTTAGTAAGGGGGCCGAACACTGAAGCTTTCTTT

j_call: TRBJ2-7
clone_size: NA
v_call: TRBV30
d_call: TRBD1
cdr3_aa: CAWSRGQNYEQYF
cdr3_nt: TGTGCCTGGTCGAGGGGACAGAACTACGAGCAGTACTTC

j_call: TRBJ2-7
clone_size: few
v_call: TRBV18
d_call: NA
cdr3_aa: CASSVSGTSYEQYF
cdr3_nt: TGTGCCAGCTCCGTATCCGGGACAAGCTACGAGCAGTACTTC

j_call: TRBJ2-3
clone_size: NA
v_call: TRBV7-3
d_call: TRBD2
cdr3_aa: CASSLSGLASDTQYF
cdr3_nt: TGTGCCAGCAGCTTATCGGGACTAGCTTCAGATACGCAGTATTTT

j_call: TRBJ2-1
clone_size: once
v_call: TRBV2
d_call: NA
cdr3_aa: CANPLWLAKLYNEQFF
cdr3_nt: TGTGCCAACCCCCTATGGCTAGCGAAGTTATACAATGAGCAGTTCTTC

j_call: TRBJ2-7
clone_size: NA
v_call: TRBV6-1
d_call: NA
cdr3_aa: CASSEYSGSSYEQYF
cdr3_nt: TGTGCCAGCAGTGAATATAGCGGTAGCTCCTACGAGCAGTACTTC

j_call: TRBJ2-7
clone_size: NA
v_call: TRBV10-1
d_call: TRBD2
cdr3_aa: CASSNPASGIYEQYF
cdr3_nt: TGCGCCAGCAGTAATCCGGCTAGCGGGATATACGAGCAGTACTTC

j_call: TRBJ2-1
clone_size: NA
v_call: TRBV6-1
d_call: TRBD1
cdr3_aa: CASGIRDRGHYEQFF
cdr3_nt: TGTGCCAGCGGAATCCGGGACAGGGGGCATTACGAGCAGTTCTTC

j_call: TRBJ2-7
clone_size: once
v_call: TRBV2
d_call: TRBD2
cdr3_aa: CASSELKALAGSSYEQYF
cdr3_nt: TGTGCCAGCAGTGAGTTGAAGGCGCTAGCGGGAAGCTCCTACGAGCAGTACTTC

j_call: TRBJ1-2
clone_size: NA
v_call: TRBV7-3
d_call: NA
cdr3_aa: CASSNRDGYTF
cdr3_nt: TGTGCCAGCAGCAACAGGGATGGCTACACCTTC

j_call: TRBJ2-7
clone_size: NA
v_call: TRBV6-5
d_call: NA
cdr3_aa: CASTTGGGLEQYF
cdr3_nt: TGTGCCAGCACCACAGGCGGGGGCTTAGAGCAGTACTTC

j_call: TRBJ1-1
clone_size: NA
v_call: TRBV19
d_call: NA
cdr3_aa: CASTDPGGWTEAFF
cdr3_nt: TGTGCCAGTACAGACCCGGGTGGATGGACTGAAGCTTTCTTT

j_call: TRBJ2-7
clone_size: NA
v_call: TRBV4-3
d_call: TRBD2
cdr3_aa: CASSARGLAHEQYF
cdr3_nt: TGCGCCAGCAGCGCCCGAGGACTAGCCCACGAGCAGTACTTC

j_call: TRBJ2-7
clone_size: NA
v_call: TRBV25-1
d_call: TRBD2
cdr3_aa: CASSGLAGVVYEQYF
cdr3_nt: TGTGCCAGCAGTGGCCTAGCGGGAGTAGTTTACGAGCAGTACTTC

j_call: TRBJ2-5
clone_size: NA
v_call: TRBV10-3
d_call: TRBD1
cdr3_aa: CASSTIPGQGQETQYF
cdr3_nt: TGTGCCAGCAGCACAATTCCGGGACAGGGGCAAGAGACCCAGTACTTC

j_call: TRBJ2-1
clone_size: once
v_call: TRBV11-3
d_call: TRBD1
cdr3_aa: CASSPGDRGGYNEQFF
cdr3_nt: TGTGCCAGCAGCCCTGGGGACAGGGGGGGGTACAATGAGCAGTTCTTC

j_call: TRBJ1-1
clone_size: NA
v_call: TRBV14
d_call: NA
cdr3_aa: CASSQVGEVNEAFF
cdr3_nt: TGTGCCAGCAGCCAAGTCGGCGAGGTTAATGAAGCTTTCTTT

j_call: TRBJ2-7
clone_size: NA
v_call: TRBV11-2
d_call: NA
cdr3_aa: CASSLGTVPYEQYF
cdr3_nt: TGTGCCAGCAGCTTAGGTACAGTCCCCTACGAGCAGTACTTC

j_call: TRBJ2-7
clone_size: NA
v_call: TRBV7-8
d_call: NA
cdr3_aa: CASSATGSSYEQYF
cdr3_nt: TGTGCCAGCAGCGCAACCGGGAGCTCCTACGAGCAGTACTTC

j_call: TRBJ2-7
clone_size: NA
v_call: TRBV7-2
d_call: NA
cdr3_aa: CASSFAGLSYEQYF
cdr3_nt: TGTGCCAGCAGCTTCGCTGGGCTCTCCTACGAGCAGTACTTC

j_call: TRBJ1-1
clone_size: NA
v_call: TRBV5-1
d_call: NA
cdr3_aa: CASSSARVGTEAFF
cdr3_nt: TGCGCCAGCAGTTCTGCCAGGGTAGGCACTGAAGCTTTCTTT

j_call: TRBJ1-2
clone_size: NA
v_call: TRBV30
d_call: NA
cdr3_aa: CLGITSGGLGYGYTF
cdr3_nt: TGTTTAGGTATAACGTCGGGGGGCCTAGGCTATGGCTACACCTTC